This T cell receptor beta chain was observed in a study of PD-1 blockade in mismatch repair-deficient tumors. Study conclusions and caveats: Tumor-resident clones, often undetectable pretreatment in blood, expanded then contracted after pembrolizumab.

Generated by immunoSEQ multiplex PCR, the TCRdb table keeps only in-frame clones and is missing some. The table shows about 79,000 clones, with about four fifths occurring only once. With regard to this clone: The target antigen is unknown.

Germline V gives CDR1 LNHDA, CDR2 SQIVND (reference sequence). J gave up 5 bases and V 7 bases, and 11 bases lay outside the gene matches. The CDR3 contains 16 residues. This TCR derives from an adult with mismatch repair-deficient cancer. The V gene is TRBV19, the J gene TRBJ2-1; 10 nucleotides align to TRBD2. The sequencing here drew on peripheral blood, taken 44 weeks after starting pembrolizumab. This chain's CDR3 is CASTTGTSEIHNEQFF. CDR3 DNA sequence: TGTGCCAGTACCACCGGGACTAGCGAGATTCACAATGAGCAGTTCTTC. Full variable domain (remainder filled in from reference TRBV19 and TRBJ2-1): DGGITQSPKYLFRKEGQNVTLSCEQNLNHDAMYWYRQDPGQGLRLIYYSQIVNDFQKGDIAEGYSVSREKKESFPLTVTSAQKNPTAFYLCASTTGTSEIHNEQFFGPGTRLTVL.